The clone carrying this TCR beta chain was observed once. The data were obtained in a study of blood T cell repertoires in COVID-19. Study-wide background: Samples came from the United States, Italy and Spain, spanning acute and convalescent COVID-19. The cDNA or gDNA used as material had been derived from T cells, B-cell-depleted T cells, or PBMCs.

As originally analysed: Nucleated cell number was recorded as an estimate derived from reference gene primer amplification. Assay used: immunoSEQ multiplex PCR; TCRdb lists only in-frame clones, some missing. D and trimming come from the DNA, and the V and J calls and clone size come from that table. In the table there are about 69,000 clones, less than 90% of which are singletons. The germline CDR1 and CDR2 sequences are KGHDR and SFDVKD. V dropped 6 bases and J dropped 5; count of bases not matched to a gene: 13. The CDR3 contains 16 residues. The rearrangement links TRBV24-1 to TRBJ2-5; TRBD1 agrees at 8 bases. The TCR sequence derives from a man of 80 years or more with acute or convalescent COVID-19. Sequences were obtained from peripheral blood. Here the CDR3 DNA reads TGTGCCACCAGTTATGGCGCAGGGGGCGGGAAGGAGACCCAGTACTTC. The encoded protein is CATSYGAGGGKETQYF.